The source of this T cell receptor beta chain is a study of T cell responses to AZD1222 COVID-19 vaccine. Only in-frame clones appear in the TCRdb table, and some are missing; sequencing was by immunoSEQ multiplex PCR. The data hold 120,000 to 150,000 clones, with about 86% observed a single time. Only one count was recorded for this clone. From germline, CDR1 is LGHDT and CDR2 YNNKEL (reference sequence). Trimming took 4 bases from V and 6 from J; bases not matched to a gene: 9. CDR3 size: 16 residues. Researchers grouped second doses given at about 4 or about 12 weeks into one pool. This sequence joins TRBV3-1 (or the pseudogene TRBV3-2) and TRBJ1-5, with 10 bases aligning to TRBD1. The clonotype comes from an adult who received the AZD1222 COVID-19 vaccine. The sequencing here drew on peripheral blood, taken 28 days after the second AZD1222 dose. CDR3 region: CASSPQDRGSGQPQHF. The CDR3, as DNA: TGTGCCAGCAGCCCCCAGGACAGGGGGTCGGGTCAGCCCCAGCATTTT.